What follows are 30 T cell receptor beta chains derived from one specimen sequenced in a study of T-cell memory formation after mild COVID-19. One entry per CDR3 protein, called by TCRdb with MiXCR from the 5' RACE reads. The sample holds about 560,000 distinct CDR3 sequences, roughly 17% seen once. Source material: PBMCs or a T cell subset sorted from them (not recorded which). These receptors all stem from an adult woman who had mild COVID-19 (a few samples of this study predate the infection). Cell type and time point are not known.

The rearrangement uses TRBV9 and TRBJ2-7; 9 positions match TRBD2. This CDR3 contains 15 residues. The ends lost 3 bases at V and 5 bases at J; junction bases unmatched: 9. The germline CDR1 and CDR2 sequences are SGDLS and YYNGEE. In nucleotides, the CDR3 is TGTGCCAGCAGCGGAACAGCGGGAGGTTCAGACGAGCAGTACTTC. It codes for CASSGTAGGSDEQYF.

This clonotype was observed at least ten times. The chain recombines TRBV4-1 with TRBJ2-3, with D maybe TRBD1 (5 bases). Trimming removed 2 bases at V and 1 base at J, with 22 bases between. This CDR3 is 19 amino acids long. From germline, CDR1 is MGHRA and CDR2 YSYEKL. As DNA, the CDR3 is TGCGCCAGCAGCCAATCTTGGGCCCCAGGGTGGGAAGGCACAGATACGCAGTATTTT. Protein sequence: CASSQSWAPGWEGTDTQYF.

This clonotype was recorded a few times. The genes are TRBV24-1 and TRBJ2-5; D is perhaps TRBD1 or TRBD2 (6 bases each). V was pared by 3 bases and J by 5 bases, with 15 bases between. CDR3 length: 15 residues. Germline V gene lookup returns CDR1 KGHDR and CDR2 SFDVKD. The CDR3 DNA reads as TGTGCCACCAGTGATATCCTGGACAGCGGGGAGACCCAGTACTTC. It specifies CATSDILDSGETQYF.

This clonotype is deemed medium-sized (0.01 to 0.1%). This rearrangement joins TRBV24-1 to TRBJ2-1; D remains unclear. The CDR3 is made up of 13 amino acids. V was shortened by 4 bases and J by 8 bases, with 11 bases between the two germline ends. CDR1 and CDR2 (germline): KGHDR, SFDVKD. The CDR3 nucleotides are TGTGCCACCAGTGAGGTGGCGTGGGATGAGCAGTTCTTC. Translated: CATSEVAWDEQFF.

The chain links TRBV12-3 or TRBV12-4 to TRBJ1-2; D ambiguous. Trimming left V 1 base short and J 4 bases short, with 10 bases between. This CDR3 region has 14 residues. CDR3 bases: TGTGCCAGCAGTTTAGTTGGGGATGGCTATGGCTACACCTTC. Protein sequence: CASSLVGDGYGYTF.

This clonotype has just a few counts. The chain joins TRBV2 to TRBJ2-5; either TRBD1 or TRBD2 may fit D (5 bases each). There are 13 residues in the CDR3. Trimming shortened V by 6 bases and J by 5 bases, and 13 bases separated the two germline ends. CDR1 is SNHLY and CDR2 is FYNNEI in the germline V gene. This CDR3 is CASRTTEGETQYF. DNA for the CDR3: TGTGCCAGCAGGACCACCGAGGGGGAGACCCAGTACTTC.

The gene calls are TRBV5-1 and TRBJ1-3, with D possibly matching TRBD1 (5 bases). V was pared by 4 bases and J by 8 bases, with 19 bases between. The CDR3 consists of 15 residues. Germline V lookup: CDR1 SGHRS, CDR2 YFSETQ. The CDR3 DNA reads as TGCGCCAGCAGCCTTGAAGGGGTCGGTATTGACACCATATATTTT. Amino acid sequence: CASSLEGVGIDTIYF.

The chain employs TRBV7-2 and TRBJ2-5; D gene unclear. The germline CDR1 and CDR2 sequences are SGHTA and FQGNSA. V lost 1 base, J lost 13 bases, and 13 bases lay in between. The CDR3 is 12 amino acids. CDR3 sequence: CASSLDGRIGYF. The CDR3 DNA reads TGTGCCAGCAGCTTAGATGGCAGGATAGGGTACTTC.

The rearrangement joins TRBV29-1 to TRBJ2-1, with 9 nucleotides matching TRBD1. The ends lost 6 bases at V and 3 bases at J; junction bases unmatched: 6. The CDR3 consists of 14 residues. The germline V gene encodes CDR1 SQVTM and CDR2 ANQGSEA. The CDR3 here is CSVATGGGYNEQFF. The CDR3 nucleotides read TGCAGCGTCGCAACAGGGGGCGGCTACAATGAGCAGTTCTTC.

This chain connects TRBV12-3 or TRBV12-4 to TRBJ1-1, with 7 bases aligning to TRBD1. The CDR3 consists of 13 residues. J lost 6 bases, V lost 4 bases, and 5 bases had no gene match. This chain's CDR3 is CASSSDRVSEAFF. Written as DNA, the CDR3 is TGTGCCAGCAGTTCTGACAGGGTTTCTGAAGCTTTCTTT.

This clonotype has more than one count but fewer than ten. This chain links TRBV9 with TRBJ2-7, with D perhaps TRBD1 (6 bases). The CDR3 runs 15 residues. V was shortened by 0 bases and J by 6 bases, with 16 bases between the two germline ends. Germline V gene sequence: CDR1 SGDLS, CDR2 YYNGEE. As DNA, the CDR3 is TGTGCCAGCAGCGTAGAGGCAGGGGTTGGTGGCGAGCAGTACTTC. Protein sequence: CASSVEAGVGGEQYF. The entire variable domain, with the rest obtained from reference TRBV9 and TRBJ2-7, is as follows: DSGVTQTPKHLITATGQRVTLRCSPRSGDLSVYWYQQSLDQGLQFLIQYYNGEERAKGNILERFSAQQFPDLHSELNLSSLELGDSALYFCASSVEAGVGGEQYFGPGTRLTVT.

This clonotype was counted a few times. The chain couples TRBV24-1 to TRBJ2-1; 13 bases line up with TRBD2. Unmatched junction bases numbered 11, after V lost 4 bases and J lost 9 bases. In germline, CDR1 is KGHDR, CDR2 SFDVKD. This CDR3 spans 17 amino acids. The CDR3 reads CATSDARTSGRMSEQFF. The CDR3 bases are TGTGCCACCAGTGACGCTAGGACTAGCGGGAGAATGAGTGAGCAGTTCTTC.

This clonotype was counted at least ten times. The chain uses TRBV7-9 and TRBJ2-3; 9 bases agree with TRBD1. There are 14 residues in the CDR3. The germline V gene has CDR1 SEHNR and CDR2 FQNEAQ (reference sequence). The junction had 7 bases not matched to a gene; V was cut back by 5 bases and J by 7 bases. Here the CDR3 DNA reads TGTGCCAGCAGCATCGACAGGGGGAGAAATACGCAGTATTTT. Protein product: CASSIDRGRNTQYF.

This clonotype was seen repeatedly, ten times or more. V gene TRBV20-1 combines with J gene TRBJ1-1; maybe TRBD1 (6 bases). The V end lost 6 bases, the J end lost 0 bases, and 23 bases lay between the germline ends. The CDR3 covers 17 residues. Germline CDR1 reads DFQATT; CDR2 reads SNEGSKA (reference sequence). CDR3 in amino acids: CSATITGSFSMNTEAFF. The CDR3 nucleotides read TGCAGTGCCACTATAACAGGGTCCTTCTCCATGAACACTGAAGCTTTCTTT.

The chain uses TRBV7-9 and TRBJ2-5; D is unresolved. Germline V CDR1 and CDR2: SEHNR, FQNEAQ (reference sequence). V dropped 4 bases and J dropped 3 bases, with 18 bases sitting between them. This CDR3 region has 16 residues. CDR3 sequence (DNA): TGTGCCAGCAGCTCTTCGGGCTTTATCGGAAAAGAGACCCAGTACTTC. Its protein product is CASSSSGFIGKETQYF.

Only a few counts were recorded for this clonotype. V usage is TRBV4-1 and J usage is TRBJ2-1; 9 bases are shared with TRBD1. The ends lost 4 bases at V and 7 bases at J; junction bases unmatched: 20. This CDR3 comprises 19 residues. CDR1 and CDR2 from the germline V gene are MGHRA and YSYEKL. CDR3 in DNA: TGCGCCAGCAGCCGATCAAGCGCCCCCGGGACAGGGAGTATGAATGAGCAGTTCTTC. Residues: CASSRSSAPGTGSMNEQFF.

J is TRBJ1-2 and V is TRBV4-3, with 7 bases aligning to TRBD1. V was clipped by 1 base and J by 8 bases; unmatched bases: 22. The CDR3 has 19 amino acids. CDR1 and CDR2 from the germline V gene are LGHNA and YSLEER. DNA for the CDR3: TGCGCCAGCAGCCAAGTATCGGGACAGCTCGGCGGAAGTAAAGGAGGCTACACCTTC. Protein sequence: CASSQVSGQLGGSKGGYTF.

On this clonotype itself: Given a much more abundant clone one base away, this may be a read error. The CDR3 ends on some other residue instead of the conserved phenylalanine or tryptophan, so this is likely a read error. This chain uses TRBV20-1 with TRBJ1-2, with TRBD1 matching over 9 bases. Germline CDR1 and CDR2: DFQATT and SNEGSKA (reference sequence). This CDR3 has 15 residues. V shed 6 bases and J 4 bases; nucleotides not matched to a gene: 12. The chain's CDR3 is CSASPGQGASYGYTL. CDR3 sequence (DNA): TGCAGTGCCTCCCCGGGACAGGGCGCTTCCTATGGCTACACCTTA.

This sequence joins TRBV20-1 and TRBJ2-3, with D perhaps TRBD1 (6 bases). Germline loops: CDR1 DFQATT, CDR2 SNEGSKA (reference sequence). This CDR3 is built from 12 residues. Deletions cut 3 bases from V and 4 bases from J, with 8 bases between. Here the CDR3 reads CSASRGPDTQYF. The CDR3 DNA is TGCAGTGCTAGCAGGGGTCCAGATACGCAGTATTTT.

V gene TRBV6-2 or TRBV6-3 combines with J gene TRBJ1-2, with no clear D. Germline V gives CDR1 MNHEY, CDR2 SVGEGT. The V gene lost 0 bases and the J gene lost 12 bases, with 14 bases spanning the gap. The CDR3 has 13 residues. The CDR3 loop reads CASSYSTSAQHTF. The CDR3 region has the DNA TGTGCCAGCAGTTACTCGACGTCGGCGCAACACACCTTC.

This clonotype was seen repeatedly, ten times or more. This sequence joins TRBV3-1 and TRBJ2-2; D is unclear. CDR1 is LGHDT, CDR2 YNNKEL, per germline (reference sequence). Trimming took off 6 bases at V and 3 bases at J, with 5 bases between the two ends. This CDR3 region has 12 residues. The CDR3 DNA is TGTGCCAGCAGGGACCACACCGGGGAGCTGTTTTTT. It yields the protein CASRDHTGELFF.

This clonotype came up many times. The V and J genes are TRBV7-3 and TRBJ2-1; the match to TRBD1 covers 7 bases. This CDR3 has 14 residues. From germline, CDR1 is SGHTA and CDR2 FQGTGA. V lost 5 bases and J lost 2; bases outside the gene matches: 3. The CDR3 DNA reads TGTGCCAGCAGCCCGCAGGGGGCCTACAATGAGCAGTTCTTC. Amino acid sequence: CASSPQGAYNEQFF.

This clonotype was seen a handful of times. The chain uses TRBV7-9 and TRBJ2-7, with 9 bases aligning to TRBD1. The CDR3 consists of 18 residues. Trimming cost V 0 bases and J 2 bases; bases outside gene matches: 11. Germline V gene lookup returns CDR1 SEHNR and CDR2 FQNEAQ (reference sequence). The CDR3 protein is CASSLAYSRDRVPYEQYF. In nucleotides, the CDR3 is TGTGCCAGCAGCTTAGCCTATTCCCGGGACAGGGTACCCTACGAGCAGTACTTC.

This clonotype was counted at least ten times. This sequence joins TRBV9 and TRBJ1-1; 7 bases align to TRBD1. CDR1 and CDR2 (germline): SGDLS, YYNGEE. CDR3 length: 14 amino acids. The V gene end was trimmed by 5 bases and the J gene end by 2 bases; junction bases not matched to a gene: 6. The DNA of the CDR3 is TGTGCCAGCAGTCCCCGGACAGGAAACACTGAAGCTTTCTTT. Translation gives CASSPRTGNTEAFF.

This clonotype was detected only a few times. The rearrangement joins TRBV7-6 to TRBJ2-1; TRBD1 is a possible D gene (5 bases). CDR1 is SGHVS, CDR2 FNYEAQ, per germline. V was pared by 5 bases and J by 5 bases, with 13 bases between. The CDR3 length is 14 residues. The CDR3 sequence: CASSHYPTDNEQFF. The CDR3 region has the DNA TGTGCCAGCAGCCACTATCCGACAGACAATGAGCAGTTCTTC.

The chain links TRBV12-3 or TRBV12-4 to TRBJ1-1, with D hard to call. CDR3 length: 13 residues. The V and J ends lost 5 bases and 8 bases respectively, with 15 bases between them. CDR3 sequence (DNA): TGTGCCAGCAGTGATCTCGTGCAGTCAGAAGCTTTCTTT. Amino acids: CASSDLVQSEAFF.

CDR3 nucleotides: TGTGCCAGCAGCGATCCCAGGACAGTCGTGAACACTGAAGCTTTCTTT. Its translation: CASSDPRTVVNTEAFF. The chain employs TRBV7-6 and TRBJ1-1, with D perhaps TRBD1 (6 bases). Germline lookup yields CDR1 SGHVS and CDR2 FNYEAQ. The CDR3 extends over 16 amino acids. The V gene lost 5 bases and the J gene lost 0 bases, with 16 bases spanning the gap.

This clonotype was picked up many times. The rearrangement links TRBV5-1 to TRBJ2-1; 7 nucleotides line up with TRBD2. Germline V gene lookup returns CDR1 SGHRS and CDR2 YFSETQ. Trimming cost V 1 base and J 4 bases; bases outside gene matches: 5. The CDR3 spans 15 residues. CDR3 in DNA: TGCGCCAGCAGCTTGATAGCGGGCCCTTACAATGAGCAGTTCTTC. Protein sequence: CASSLIAGPYNEQFF.

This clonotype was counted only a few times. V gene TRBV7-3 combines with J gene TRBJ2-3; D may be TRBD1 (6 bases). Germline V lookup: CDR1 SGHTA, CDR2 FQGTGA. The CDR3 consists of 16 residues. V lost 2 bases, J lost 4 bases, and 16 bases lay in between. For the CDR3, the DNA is TGTGCCAGCAGCTTATCCGGGACATTTCTTGCAGATACGCAGTATTTT. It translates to CASSLSGTFLADTQYF.

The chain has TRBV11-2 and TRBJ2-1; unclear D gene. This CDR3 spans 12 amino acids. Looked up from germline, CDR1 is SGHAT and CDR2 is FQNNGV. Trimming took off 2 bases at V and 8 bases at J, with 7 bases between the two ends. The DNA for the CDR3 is TGTGCCAGCAGCTTAAATGGTGATGAGCAGTTCTTC. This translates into CASSLNGDEQFF.